This is a list of T cell receptor beta chains from one sample in a study of T cells after yellow fever vaccination. MiXCR, run by TCRdb on the 5' RACE reads, gives a single entry per CDR3 protein. This table has under 200,000 distinct CDR3 sequences, around 7.3% appearing once. Here the sequenced sample was CD4+ T cells sorted from PBMCs, taken 4 to 6 days after the first yellow fever vaccination. All receptors derive from a man younger than 30 who received the YFV17D yellow fever vaccine. Both conserved end residues are part of each CDR3. A D gene is named only where the DNA matches it firmly. Some rows have no size entry. The others give once, few or many, or a class for an expanded clone.

>many|.|TRBV7-8|TRBJ2-3
CASSFYWGGVTADTQYF
TGTGCCAGCAGCTTTTATTGGGGCGGGGTGACCGCGGATACGCAGTATTTT
>many|.|TRBV7-2|TRBJ1-1
CASSYTEAFF
TGTGCCAGCAGCTACACTGAAGCTTTCTTT
>few|TRBD2|TRBV7-6|TRBJ2-5
CASSLALTSGGPEETQYF
TGTGCCAGCAGCTTAGCCTTAACTAGCGGGGGACCCGAAGAGACCCAGTACTTC
>few|.|TRBV7-9|TRBJ2-1
CASSLQSDYNEQFF
TGTGCCAGCAGCTTACAATCCGATTACAATGAGCAGTTCTTC
>many|TRBD1|TRBV24-1|TRBJ2-7
CATCPGTGHEQYF
TGTGCCACCTGTCCCGGGACAGGGCACGAGCAGTACTTC
>many|TRBD1|TRBV4-3|TRBJ1-6
CASSHEPTGRNSPLHF
TGCGCCAGCAGCCATGAGCCGACAGGGAGGAATTCACCCCTCCACTTT
>few|TRBD1|TRBV7-2|TRBJ1-6
CASSLPTGGRSPLHF
TGTGCCAGCAGCTTGCCGACAGGGGGACGATCACCCCTCCACTTT
>many|.|TRBV28|TRBJ1-2
CASSLPRGHLGYTF
TGTGCCAGCAGTTTACCGAGGGGACATCTTGGCTACACCTTC
>few|.|TRBV6-2/TRBV6-3|TRBJ2-7
CASSYDRPYYEQYF
TGTGCCAGCAGTTACGATAGACCCTACTACGAGCAGTACTTC
>many|.|TRBV7-2|TRBJ2-4
CASSLAGVKNIQYF
TGTGCCAGCAGCTTAGCTGGAGTTAAAAACATTCAGTACTTC
>many|.|TRBV7-2|TRBJ2-2
CASSHDYTGELFF
TGTGCCAGCAGCCACGACTACACCGGGGAGCTGTTTTTT
>few|.|TRBV4-3|TRBJ2-5
CASSWNRQETQYF
TGCGCCAGCAGTTGGAACAGGCAAGAGACCCAGTACTTC
>.|TRBD1|TRBV5-1|TRBJ2-1
CASSLDPRAGGNEQFF
TGCGCCAGCAGCTTGGATCCCCGGGCAGGGGGTAATGAGCAGTTCTTC
>.|.|TRBV5-6|TRBJ1-1
CASRPGQFTLNTEAFF
TGTGCCAGCAGACCCGGACAGTTTACTTTGAACACTGAAGCTTTCTTT
>.|.|TRBV5-6|TRBJ2-7
CAIGPGDNYEQYF
TGTGCCATCGGCCCCGGGGACAACTACGAGCAGTACTTC
>many|TRBD1|TRBV5-1|TRBJ2-6
CASSAGGFGANVLTF
TGCGCCAGCAGTGCAGGGGGCTTCGGGGCCAACGTCCTGACTTTC
>many|.|TRBV7-2|TRBJ2-7
CASTLLPGHMYEQYF
TGTGCCAGCACACTCCTTCCAGGGCATATGTACGAGCAGTACTTC
>.|.|TRBV18|TRBJ1-5
CASSPGERGQPQHF
TGTGCCAGCTCACCGGGGGAGAGGGGTCAGCCCCAGCATTTT
>few|TRBD2|TRBV7-9|TRBJ2-5
CASSLGTSGGGGETQYF
TGTGCCAGCAGCTTAGGGACTAGCGGGGGCGGCGGCGAGACCCAGTACTTC
>.|.|TRBV19|TRBJ2-5
CASSQTGFQETQYF
TGTGCCAGTAGTCAGACGGGGTTCCAAGAGACCCAGTACTTC
>many|.|TRBV4-3|TRBJ1-5
CASSQEGQPQHF
TGCGCCAGCAGCCAAGAGGGTCAGCCCCAGCATTTT
>many|.|TRBV12-5|TRBJ2-4
CASGTTGRIKNIQYF
TGTGCTAGTGGGACAACAGGACGGATAAAAAACATTCAGTACTTC
>many|.|TRBV7-2|TRBJ2-5
CASSLSQTQETQYF
TGTGCCAGCAGCTTGTCACAGACGCAAGAGACCCAGTACTTC
>.|TRBD1|TRBV24-1|TRBJ2-1
CATSDTRQGYNEQFF
TGTGCCACCAGTGATACAAGACAGGGATACAATGAGCAGTTCTTC
>many|.|TRBV10-3|TRBJ2-2
CAISEQQGNTGELFF
TGTGCCATCAGTGAACAACAGGGGAACACCGGGGAGCTGTTTTTT
>.|.|TRBV5-1|TRBJ2-7
CASSLEPYYEQYF
TGCGCCAGCAGCTTGGAACCCTACTACGAGCAGTACTTC
>few|.|TRBV20-1|TRBJ1-1
CHTGSPEAFF
TGCCACACGGGTAGTCCTGAAGCTTTCTTT
>many|TRBD1|TRBV4-2|TRBJ2-6
CASSPGQGARSGANVLTF
TGTGCCAGCAGCCCTGGGCAGGGGGCGCGCTCTGGGGCCAACGTCCTGACTTTC
>many|.|TRBV25-1|TRBJ2-7
CASSPQTPHYEQYF
TGTGCCAGCAGTCCACAAACTCCGCACTACGAGCAGTACTTC
>many|.|TRBV19|TRBJ1-3
CASSMFRGGSGNTIYF
TGTGCCAGTAGTATGTTCAGAGGGGGCTCTGGAAACACCATATATTTT
>many|.|TRBV7-2|TRBJ2-3
CASSPVGGAGTDTQYF
TGTGCCAGCAGCCCCGTAGGGGGGGCGGGCACAGATACGCAGTATTTT
>many|.|TRBV7-2|TRBJ1-1
CASSALRNTEAFF
TGTGCCAGCAGCGCCCTCAGGAACACTGAAGCTTTCTTT
>.|.|TRBV27|TRBJ2-7
CASSLYAGYEQYF
TGTGCCAGCAGTTTATATGCGGGCTACGAGCAGTACTTC
>many|.|TRBV20-1|TRBJ1-3
CSAQLQGTAIYF
TGCAGTGCGCAATTACAGGGAACCGCCATATATTTT
>many|TRBD1|TRBV7-2|TRBJ2-1
CASSLGQNNEQFF
TGTGCCAGCAGCCTGGGACAGAACAATGAGCAGTTCTTC
>few|.|TRBV5-6|TRBJ2-3
CASSSRGHVISQYF
TGTGCCAGCAGCTCTCGGGGCCATGTTATCTCGCAGTATTTT
>.|TRBD1|TRBV7-3|TRBJ2-2
CASGIDRVPGELFF
TGTGCCAGCGGTATCGACAGGGTGCCCGGGGAGCTGTTTTTT